The T cell receptor (delta chain) under discussion was sequenced for a study of gamma delta lymphoproliferative disorders and STAT genes. Turning to this clone: TCRdb lists the protein of a much larger clone for this DNA, which differs at residue 12, so this is likely a read error; the protein given here is translated from the DNA itself.

TCRdb reprocessed the multiplex PCR reads using CATT. Among 750 to 950 delta-chain clones, about 1.7% were seen once, and the ten largest hold less than 85%. Sequencing used genomic DNA taken from PBMCs of patients and controls. Healthy adult blood donors, age- and sex-matched, served as controls. Sequencing was performed on blood. The receptor's source is a human donor in good health.

The CDR3 DNA sequence: TGTGCTCTTGGGGGGTACTGGGGTGTCACCGATAGACTCATCTTT. Its protein product is CALGGYWGVTDRLIF. The J gene is TRDJ1, the V gene TRDV1; 7 bases map to TRDD3. The CDR3 is 15 residues long. Germline values: CDR1 TSWWSYY, CDR2 QGS.